This T cell receptor beta chain was sequenced in a study of regulatory T cells in long-lasting Graves disease. The study's findings and limits: Accuracy might have suffered from few samples.

In regard to this clonotype: The antigen remains unidentified.

Time point indicated: newly diagnosed GD, antithyroid drugs for less than 3 months. The TCR library used RNA extracted from PBMCs. Sequencing libraries for TCR beta were prepared with iRepertoire HTBI primers and Arm-PCR of CDR3 regions. TCRdb reanalysed the multiplex PCR reads using MiXCR and keeps one entry per CDR3 protein. The data show 350,000 to 450,000 distinct CDR3 sequences, about 16% seen once. This sample also appeared in a second study, on T cells in Graves' hyperthyroidism and ophthalmopathy.

This receptor was taken from a woman under 40 with Graves disease. The material sequenced was peripheral blood mononuclear cells (PBMCs), taken at new diagnosis, from a patient treated with antithyroid drugs.

The CDR3 nucleotides are TGTGCCAGCAGTGAGGGGACATCCAACCTCTCTGGAAACACCATATATTTT. It yields the protein CASSEGTSNLSGNTIYF. The gene calls are TRBV6-1 and TRBJ1-3; TRBD1 is a possible D gene (6 bases). Per the germline V gene, CDR1 is MNHNS and CDR2 is SASEGT. This CDR3 has 17 amino acids. The V and J ends lost 3 bases and 0 bases respectively, with 15 bases between them.